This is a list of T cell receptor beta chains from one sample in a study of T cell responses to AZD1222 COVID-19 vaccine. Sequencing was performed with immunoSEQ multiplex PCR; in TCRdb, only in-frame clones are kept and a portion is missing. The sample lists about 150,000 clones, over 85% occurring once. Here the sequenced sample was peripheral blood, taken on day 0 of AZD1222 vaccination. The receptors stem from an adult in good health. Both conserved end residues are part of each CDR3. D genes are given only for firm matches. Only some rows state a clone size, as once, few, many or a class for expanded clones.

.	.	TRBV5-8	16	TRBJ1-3	CASSLEDRPSGNTIYF	TGTGCCAGCAGCTTGGAGGACCGACCCTCTGGAAACACCATATATTTT
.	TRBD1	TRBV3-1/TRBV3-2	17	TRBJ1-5	CASSQDLEGATDQPQHF	TGTGCCAGCAGCCAAGATCTGGAGGGGGCGACTGATCAGCCCCAGCATTTT
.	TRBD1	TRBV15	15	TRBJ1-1	CATSRGTGLNTEAFF	TGTGCCACCAGCAGAGGGACAGGGCTGAACACTGAAGCTTTCTTT
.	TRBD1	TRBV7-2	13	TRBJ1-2	CASSPIQGDGYTF	TGTGCCAGCAGCCCGATACAGGGGGATGGCTACACCTTC
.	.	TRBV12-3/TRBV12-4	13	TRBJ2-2	CASSLRDPGELFF	TGTGCCAGCAGTTTACGGGACCCCGGGGAGCTGTTTTTT
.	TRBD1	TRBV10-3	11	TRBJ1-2	CALRQGNGYTF	TGTGCCCTGAGACAGGGGAATGGCTACACCTTC
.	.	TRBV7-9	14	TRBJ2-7	CASSEGGRPREQYF	TGTGCCAGCAGCGAAGGAGGGCGCCCGCGTGAGCAGTACTTC
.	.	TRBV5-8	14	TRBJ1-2	CASSHMPPRGGYTF	TGTGCCAGCAGCCATATGCCTCCCCGGGGAGGCTACACCTTC
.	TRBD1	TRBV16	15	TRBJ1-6	CASSQSATGYSPLHF	TGTGCCAGCAGCCAATCGGCGACAGGGTATTCACCCCTCCACTTT
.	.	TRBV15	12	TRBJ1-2	CATSRGAEGYTF	TGTGCCACCAGCAGAGGGGCGGAAGGCTACACCTTC
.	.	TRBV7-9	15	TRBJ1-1	CASSLEWSLNTEAFF	TGTGCCAGCAGCTTAGAATGGAGCCTGAACACTGAAGCTTTCTTT
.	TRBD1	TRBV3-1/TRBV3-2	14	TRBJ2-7	CASSLGTGNHEQYF	TGTGCCAGCAGCCTAGGGACAGGGAACCACGAGCAGTACTTC
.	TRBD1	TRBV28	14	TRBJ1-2	CASRGERTGVGYTF	TGTGCCAGCAGGGGCGAAAGGACAGGGGTCGGCTACACCTTC
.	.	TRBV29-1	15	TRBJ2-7	CSVEVLAGSSYEQYF	TGCAGCGTTGAAGTTCTCGCAGGGAGCTCCTACGAGCAGTACTTC
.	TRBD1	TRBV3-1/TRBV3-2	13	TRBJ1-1	CASSPDRGLKAFF	TGTGCCAGCAGCCCCGACAGGGGTCTGAAAGCTTTCTTT
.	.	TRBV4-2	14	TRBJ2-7	CASSQDAGLDEQYF	TGTGCCAGCAGCCAAGATGCAGGGTTGGACGAGCAGTACTTC
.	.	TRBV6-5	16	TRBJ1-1	CASSYRMAGRIPEAFF	TGTGCCAGCAGTTACCGGATGGCGGGGCGCATCCCTGAAGCTTTCTTT
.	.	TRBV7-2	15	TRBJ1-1	CASSLKGRGLTEAFF	TGTGCCAGCAGCTTAAAGGGCAGGGGATTAACTGAAGCTTTCTTT
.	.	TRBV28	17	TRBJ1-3	CASSFFSRVVSGNTIYF	TGTGCCAGCAGTTTCTTCTCCCGGGTTGTTTCTGGAAACACCATATATTTT
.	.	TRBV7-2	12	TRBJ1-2	CASSPGQRGYTF	TGTGCCAGCAGCCCTGGACAGAGGGGCTACACCTTC
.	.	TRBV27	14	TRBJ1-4	CASSSYATNEKLFF	TGTGCCAGCAGCTCGTACGCAACTAATGAAAAACTGTTTTTT
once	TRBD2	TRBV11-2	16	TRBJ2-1	CASSLDIAGGYNEQFF	TGTGCCAGCAGCCTTGATATAGCGGGGGGCTACAATGAGCAGTTCTTC
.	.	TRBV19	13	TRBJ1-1	CAAKGPTMTEAFF	TGTGCCGCCAAGGGGCCCACGATGACTGAAGCTTTCTTT
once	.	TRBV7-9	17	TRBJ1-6	CASSRKIIGGFNSPLHF	TGTGCCAGCAGCCGTAAAATAATAGGAGGGTTTAATTCACCCCTCCACTTT
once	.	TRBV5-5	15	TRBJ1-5	CASSLVLRTDQPQHF	TGTGCCAGCAGCTTGGTCCTTAGGACCGATCAGCCCCAGCATTTT
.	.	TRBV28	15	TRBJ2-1	CASSLFSGAYNEQFF	TGTGCCAGCAGTTTATTTTCGGGAGCCTACAATGAGCAGTTCTTC
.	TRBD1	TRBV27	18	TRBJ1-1	CASTRLGQGFLMNTEAFF	TGTGCCAGCACCCGACTAGGACAGGGTTTTCTTATGAACACTGAAGCTTTCTTT
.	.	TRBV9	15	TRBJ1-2	CASSVLGGKNYGYTF	TGTGCCAGCAGCGTTTTGGGAGGGAAAAACTATGGCTACACCTTC
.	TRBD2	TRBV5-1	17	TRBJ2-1	CASSLAGIAGGWHEQFF	TGCGCCAGCAGCTTGGCCGGGATAGCGGGAGGTTGGCATGAGCAGTTCTTC
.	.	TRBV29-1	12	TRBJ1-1	CSVEEKSTEAFF	TGCAGCGTTGAAGAGAAATCTACTGAAGCTTTCTTT
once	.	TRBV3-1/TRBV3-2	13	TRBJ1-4	CASSQGWDEKLFF	TGTGCCAGCAGCCAAGGTTGGGATGAAAAACTGTTTTTT
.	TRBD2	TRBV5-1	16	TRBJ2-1	CASSLDSGGPYNEQFF	TGCGCCAGCAGCTTGGATAGCGGGGGGCCTTATAATGAGCAGTTCTTC
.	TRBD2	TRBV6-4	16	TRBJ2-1	CASSEALAGPYNEQFF	TGTGCCAGCAGTGAAGCCCTAGCGGGGCCCTACAATGAGCAGTTCTTC
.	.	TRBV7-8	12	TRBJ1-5	CASSPGDQPQHF	TGTGCCAGCAGCCCCGGGGATCAGCCCCAGCATTTT
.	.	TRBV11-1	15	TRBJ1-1	CASSFQGNGKTEAFF	TGTGCCAGCAGCTTTCAGGGGAATGGGAAGACTGAAGCTTTCTTT
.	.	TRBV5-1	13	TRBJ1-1	CASSLEVNTEAFF	TGCGCCAGCAGCTTAGAAGTGAACACTGAAGCTTTCTTT
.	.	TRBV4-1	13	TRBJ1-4	CASSLGPFEKLFF	TGCGCCAGCAGCCTCGGGCCTTTTGAAAAACTGTTTTTT
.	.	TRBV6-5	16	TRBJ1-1	CASSSSGGFMNTEAFF	TGTGCCAGCAGTTCCTCGGGGGGTTTCATGAACACTGAAGCTTTCTTT
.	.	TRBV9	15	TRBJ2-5	CASSVLLGGGETQYF	TGTGCCAGCAGCGTTTTATTGGGCGGAGGGGAGACCCAGTACTTC
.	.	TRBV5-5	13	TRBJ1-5	CASSLERDQPQHF	TGTGCCAGCAGCCTAGAACGTGATCAGCCCCAGCATTTT
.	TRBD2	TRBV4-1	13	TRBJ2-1	CASSRTSVYEQFF	TGCGCCAGCAGCCGGACTAGTGTCTATGAGCAGTTCTTC
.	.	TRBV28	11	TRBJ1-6	CASSGPRPLHF	TGTGCCAGCAGTGGCCCCCGACCCCTCCACTTT
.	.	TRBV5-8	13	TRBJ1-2	CASSLVGSYGYTF	TGTGCCAGCAGCTTGGTCGGGTCCTATGGCTACACCTTC
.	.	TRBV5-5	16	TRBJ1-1	CASSPLGGAVGTEAFF	TGTGCCAGCAGTCCCCTTGGGGGGGCTGTAGGAACTGAAGCTTTCTTT
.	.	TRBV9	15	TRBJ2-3	CASSSHPNPTDTQYF	TGTGCCAGCAGCTCCCATCCGAACCCCACAGATACGCAGTATTTT
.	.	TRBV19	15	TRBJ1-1	CASSSPTGGYTEAFF	TGTGCCAGTAGTTCCCCGACAGGAGGATACACTGAAGCTTTCTTT
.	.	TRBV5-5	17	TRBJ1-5	CASSLWVAPLREKPQHF	TGTGCCAGCAGCTTGTGGGTTGCGCCCCTAAGGGAAAAGCCCCAGCATTTT
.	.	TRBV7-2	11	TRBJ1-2	CASSNPGGYTF	TGTGCCAGCAGCAATCCCGGTGGCTACACCTTC
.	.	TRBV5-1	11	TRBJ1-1	CASSGGYEAFF	TGCGCCAGCAGTGGAGGATATGAAGCTTTCTTT
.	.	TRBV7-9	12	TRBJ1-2	CASSSLGTGYTF	TGTGCCAGCAGCTCCCTAGGTACGGGCTACACCTTC
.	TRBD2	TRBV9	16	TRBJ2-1	CASSPRGGGGYNEQFF	TGTGCCAGCAGCCCGCGTGGGGGGGGAGGCTACAATGAGCAGTTCTTC
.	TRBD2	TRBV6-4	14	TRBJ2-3	CASSEGLAGDTQYF	TGTGCCAGCAGTGAGGGACTAGCGGGAGATACGCAGTATTTT
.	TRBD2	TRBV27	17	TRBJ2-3	CASSPSGGGANTDTQYF	TGTGCCAGCAGTCCATCCGGCGGGGGGGCGAACACAGATACGCAGTATTTT
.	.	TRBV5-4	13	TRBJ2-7	CASSAGQSYEQYF	TGTGCCAGCAGCGCGGGACAGTCCTACGAGCAGTACTTC
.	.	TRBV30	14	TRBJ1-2	CAWSSADINYGYTF	TGTGCCTGGAGTTCAGCAGATATAAACTATGGCTACACCTTC
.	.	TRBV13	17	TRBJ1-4	CASSLWGQGMVNEKLFF	TGTGCCAGCAGCTTATGGGGACAAGGGATGGTGAATGAAAAACTGTTTTTT